The 28 T cell receptor beta chains given below trace back to one sample, sequenced in a study of blood T cell repertoires in COVID-19. Profiling relied on immunoSEQ multiplex PCR, and the TCRdb table lists in-frame clones only, not all of them. The sample yields 100,000 to 120,000 clones, more than 75% seen once. Sample: peripheral blood. The receptors originated from a woman in her fifties or sixties with acute or convalescent COVID-19.

The chain carries TRBV6-2 or TRBV6-3 and TRBJ1-5; D remains unclear. This CDR3 is 15 amino acids long. Germline values: CDR1 MNHEY, CDR2 SVGEGT. V was shortened by 7 bases and J by 0 bases, with 13 bases between the two germline ends. Written as DNA, the CDR3 is TGTGCCAGCACCCCGGGCTTGTATAGCAATCAGCCCCAGCATTTT. It encodes CASTPGLYSNQPQHF.

This chain links TRBV27 with TRBJ2-5; TRBD2 matches 13 bases. V lost 3 bases to trimming and J lost 2 bases; unmatched junction nucleotides: 9. Germline V lookup: CDR1 MNHEY, CDR2 SMNVEV (reference sequence). This CDR3 comprises 18 residues. The CDR3 protein is CASSFRTSGGNTQETQYF. CDR3 in DNA: TGTGCCAGCAGTTTCCGGACTAGCGGGGGCAATACACAAGAGACCCAGTACTTC.

CDR3 sequence: CATSRATGATDTQYF. DNA of the CDR3: TGTGCCACCAGTCGGGCGACAGGGGCTACAGATACGCAGTATTTT. V gene TRBV24-1 combines with J gene TRBJ2-3, with TRBD1 matching over 8 bases. With 6 bases clipped from V and 3 bases from J, the junction kept 7 bases outside the gene matches. Per the germline V gene, CDR1 is KGHDR and CDR2 is SFDVKD. This CDR3 is 15 amino acids long.

The V call is TRBV19, the J call TRBJ1-6, with D unresolved. CDR3 length equals 14 residues. Germline V CDR1 and CDR2: LNHDA, SQIVND (reference sequence). V shed 6 bases and J shed 8 bases, with 14 bases lying between them. CDR3 DNA: TGTGCCAGTAGGATCTACTTGAGGGATTCACCCCTCCACTTT. Its protein product is CASRIYLRDSPLHF.

The genes are TRBV7-8 and TRBJ2-5; the D gene is possibly TRBD2 (6 bases). The germline V and J ends were trimmed by 6 bases and 5 bases, with 19 bases remaining between them. This CDR3 comprises 15 residues. In germline, CDR1 is SGHVS, CDR2 FQNEAQ. CDR3: CASSRSTAGGETQYF. DNA of the CDR3: TGTGCCAGCAGTCGGTCGACAGCGGGTGGGGAGACCCAGTACTTC.

The chain carries TRBV3-1 (or the pseudogene TRBV3-2) and TRBJ1-2, with 8 bases fitting TRBD1. The CDR3 length is 16 residues. Germline loops: CDR1 LGHDT, CDR2 YNNKEL (reference sequence). Germline trimming cut 2 bases from V and 1 base from J; bases unmatched to any gene: 6. The DNA of the CDR3 is TGTGCCAGCAGCCAAAGCGGACAGGGAGGTAACTATGGCTACACCTTC. It translates to CASSQSGQGGNYGYTF.

The chain links TRBV3-1 (or the pseudogene TRBV3-2) to TRBJ2-1, with 8 bases lining up with TRBD2. CDR1 is LGHDT, CDR2 YNNKEL, per germline (reference sequence). J lost 10 bases, V lost 3 bases, and 11 bases had no gene match. The CDR3 sequence is 15 residues long. CDR3 in DNA: TGTGCCAGCAGCCAGAGGAGCGGGAGCGGTCGGGAGCAGTTCTTC. Its translation is CASSQRSGSGREQFF.

The V call is TRBV10-1, the J call TRBJ2-7; D may be TRBD1 (5 bases). The CDR3 extends over 14 amino acids. Trimming shortened V by 8 bases and J by 2 bases, and 16 bases separated the two germline ends. Germline CDR1 reads WNHNN; CDR2 reads SYGVQD (reference sequence). CDR3 nucleotides: TGCGCCAGCTCCCCCCAGGACACAACCTACGAGCAGTACTTC. Encoded protein: CASSPQDTTYEQYF.

This chain uses TRBV18 with TRBJ1-6; D is uncertain. CDR1 is KGHSH, CDR2 LQKENI, per germline. Trimming stripped 4 bases from V and 8 bases from J, with 15 bases between. This CDR3 is built from 15 residues. CDR3 region: CASSRNQNQDSPLHF. CDR3 DNA: TGTGCCAGCTCACGGAACCAGAATCAGGATTCACCCCTCCACTTT.

This clone was seen a single time. This chain uses TRBV7-9 with TRBJ2-1, with D possibly being TRBD2 (6 bases). CDR3 length: 14 amino acids. CDR1 and CDR2 from the germline V gene are SEHNR and FQNEAQ (reference sequence). The V end lost 2 bases, the J end lost 9 bases, and 14 bases lay between the germline ends. DNA for the CDR3: TGTGCCAGCAGCTTACGCCGGACTAACTCTGAGCAGTTCTTC. Encoded protein: CASSLRRTNSEQFF.

This clone was seen a handful of times. The genes are TRBV18 and TRBJ1-1; D uncertain. Per germline, CDR1 KGHSH and CDR2 LQKENI. Between the trimmed V and J ends, which lost 3 bases and 0 bases, there was a span of 8 bases. The CDR3 runs to 14 residues. The CDR3 is CASSPELLNTEAFF. DNA for the CDR3: TGTGCCAGCTCACCCGAACTTCTGAACACTGAAGCTTTCTTT.

The chain couples TRBV9 to TRBJ2-3; weak D call: TRBD1 (5 bases). Germline CDR1 is SGDLS and CDR2 is YYNGEE. The CDR3 runs to 15 residues. V was shortened by 1 base and J by 7 bases, with 16 bases between the two germline ends. Here the CDR3 DNA reads TGTGCCAGCAGCGTAACCCTGACAGAAGGGAATACGCAGTATTTT. As protein: CASSVTLTEGNTQYF.

V and J are TRBV6-5 and TRBJ2-7, with D uncertain. Looked up from germline, CDR1 is MNHEY and CDR2 is SVGAGI. The CDR3 has 13 residues. Trimming took off 8 bases at V and 0 bases at J, with 11 bases between the two ends. This CDR3 is CASAKPVSYEQYF. The CDR3 DNA reads as TGTGCCAGCGCAAAGCCCGTCTCCTACGAGCAGTACTTC.

This clone was counted only a few times. This chain joins TRBV29-1 and TRBJ1-1; D not certain. Trimming removed 3 bases from V and 5 bases from J, with 16 bases in between. This CDR3 contains 14 residues. Germline V gene lookup returns CDR1 SQVTM and CDR2 ANQGSEA. DNA of the CDR3: TGCAGCGTTGACCCACATGCGGGGAGGACTGAAGCTTTCTTT. It specifies CSVDPHAGRTEAFF.

The CDR3 region has the DNA TGCGCCAGCAGCTTGGAAACAGGGGCGACCGGGGAGCTGTTTTTT. This gives the protein CASSLETGATGELFF. The rearrangement joins TRBV5-1 to TRBJ2-2; 7 bases map to TRBD1. Losses at the gene ends were 0 bases for V and 5 bases for J; bases not matched to a gene: 4. Germline CDR1 reads SGHRS; CDR2 reads YFSETQ. This CDR3 is 15 amino acids long.

This chain joins TRBV7-9 and TRBJ1-4; 7 positions agree with TRBD1. CDR1 and CDR2 from the germline V gene are SEHNR and FQNEAQ (reference sequence). The CDR3 consists of 13 residues. The J segment lost 4 bases and the V segment lost 7 bases, leaving 3 bases of the junction unmatched. Written as DNA, the CDR3 is TGTGCCAGCAACCGGGACAGTAATGAAAAACTGTTTTTT. It translates to CASNRDSNEKLFF.

The chain employs TRBV18 and TRBJ2-7, with D possibly matching TRBD1 (5 bases). Trimming removed 6 bases from V and 2 bases from J, with 11 bases in between. The CDR3 loop spans 13 amino acids. Germline V CDR1 and CDR2: KGHSH, LQKENI. The CDR3 loop reads CASSRQTAYEQYF. DNA of the CDR3: TGTGCCAGCTCCCGACAGACAGCCTACGAGCAGTACTTC.

This sequence joins TRBV7-9 and TRBJ2-1; D may be TRBD2 (7 bases). Germline assignment: CDR1 SEHNR and CDR2 FQNEAQ (reference sequence). This CDR3 has 14 residues. V dropped 0 bases and J dropped 6 bases, with 9 bases sitting between them. The CDR3 sequence is CASSLAAGANEQFF. CDR3 nucleotides: TGTGCCAGCAGCTTAGCCGCGGGGGCCAATGAGCAGTTCTTC.

This chain links TRBV7-9 with TRBJ2-2, with 7 bases aligning to TRBD1. The trim removed 1 base at V and 3 bases at J, leaving 2 bases unmatched. The CDR3 sequence is 15 residues long. CDR1 is SEHNR and CDR2 is FQNEAQ in the germline V gene (reference sequence). The DNA for the CDR3 is TGTGCCAGCAGCTTAGGGGGACAGCACACCGGGGAGCTGTTTTTT. It is translated as CASSLGGQHTGELFF.

The genes are TRBV28 and TRBJ1-5; D is unclear. Germline CDR1 MDHEN, CDR2 SYDVKM. The CDR3 contains 15 residues. Trimming removed 6 bases at V and 3 bases at J, with 15 bases between. CDR3 region: CASSPAGQINQPQHF. DNA for the CDR3: TGTGCCAGCAGCCCGGCTGGGCAGATCAATCAGCCCCAGCATTTT.

The chain links TRBV27 to TRBJ2-7; D remains ambiguous. The V end was cut by 5 bases, the J end by 0 bases, with 11 bases between. The CDR3 length is 14 residues. The germline V gene has CDR1 MNHEY and CDR2 SMNVEV (reference sequence). CDR3 in amino acids: CASSASVASYEQYF. CDR3 DNA sequence: TGTGCCAGCAGTGCCTCTGTGGCCTCCTACGAGCAGTACTTC.

This chain connects TRBV15 to TRBJ2-2, with 11 nucleotides matching TRBD2. CDR1 is LNHNV, CDR2 YYDKDF, per germline (reference sequence). This CDR3 is built from 16 residues. J gave up 7 bases and V 6 bases, and 10 bases lay outside the gene matches. DNA for the CDR3: TGTGCCACCAGAAGAACTAGCGGGAGACAAGACGGGGAGCTGTTTTTT. It encodes CATRRTSGRQDGELFF.

V usage is TRBV18 and J usage is TRBJ1-1; D is possibly TRBD1 (5 bases). In germline, CDR1 is KGHSH, CDR2 LQKENI. The CDR3 is 14 amino acids. Trimming took off 5 bases at V and 7 bases at J, with 17 bases between the two ends. The CDR3 protein is CASSLGPSPFEAFF. DNA of the CDR3: TGTGCCAGCTCATTGGGGCCTTCGCCATTTGAAGCTTTCTTT.

This chain uses TRBV19 with TRBJ1-1, with D perhaps TRBD1 (6 bases). The V end lost 5 bases, the J end lost 6 bases, and 19 bases lay between the germline ends. The germline V gene encodes CDR1 LNHDA and CDR2 SQIVND (reference sequence). The CDR3 sequence is 15 residues long. The CDR3 coding sequence is TGTGCCAGTAGTCGAGGACAGTTCGATGGTTCTGAAGCTTTCTTT. This sequence encodes CASSRGQFDGSEAFF.

CDR3 in DNA: TGTGCCAGCTCACTTAGACAGCACACAGATACGCAGTATTTT. Its translation: CASSLRQHTDTQYF. This chain links TRBV18 with TRBJ2-3; TRBD1 is a possible D gene (5 bases). V dropped 4 bases and J dropped 2 bases, with 10 bases sitting between them. The CDR3 totals 14 residues. The germline V gene has CDR1 KGHSH and CDR2 LQKENI.

The chain joins TRBV5-6 to TRBJ2-1, with 9 positions matching TRBD1. The CDR3 is 16 residues long. Germline assignment: CDR1 SGHDT and CDR2 YYEEEE. Trimming at V came to 0 bases and at J to 0 bases, leaving 1 base not matched to a gene. CDR3 amino acids: CASSLGTGASYNEQFF. CDR3 coding DNA: TGTGCCAGCAGCTTGGGGACAGGGGCCTCCTACAATGAGCAGTTCTTC. Drawing the rest from reference TRBV5-6 and TRBJ2-1, the complete variable domain is DAGVTQSPTHLIKTRGQQVTLRCSPKSGHDTVSWYQQALGQGPQFIFQYYEEEERQRGNFPDRFSGHQFPNYSSELNVNALLLGDSALYLCASSLGTGASYNEQFFGPGTRLTVL.

The CDR3 DNA follows: TGTGCCAGCAGTTCGACTAGCGGTCCTCTAGATGAGCAGTACTTC. As protein: CASSSTSGPLDEQYF. This chain uses TRBV6-5 with TRBJ2-7; 9 nucleotides line up with TRBD2. Germline CDR1 MNHEY, CDR2 SVGAGI. V gave up 4 bases and J gave up 7 bases; unmatched junction bases: 11. The CDR3 loop spans 15 amino acids.

This clone has just a few counts. The J gene is TRBJ2-3, the V gene TRBV2, with 10 bases lining up with TRBD2. V trimming: 7 bases; J trimming: 4 bases; junction bases outside the gene matches: 5. This CDR3 contains 14 residues. CDR1 SNHLY and CDR2 FYNNEI come from the germline V gene. The CDR3, as DNA: TGTGCCAGCACCGGGACTAGCGTGGCAGATACGCAGTATTTT. It yields the protein CASTGTSVADTQYF.